This is a list of T cell receptor beta chains from one sample in a study of T-cell memory formation after mild COVID-19. TCRdb called the 5' RACE reads again in MiXCR, with one record for every CDR3 protein. The top ten clones hold 12% of a sample with roughly 600,000 distinct CDR3 sequences, roughly 18% of them seen once. The sequenced sample was PBMCs or a T cell subset sorted from them (not recorded which). The receptors originated from an adult woman who had mild COVID-19 (a few samples of this study predate the infection). Cell type and time point are not known. CDR3s include the opening cysteine and the closing phenylalanine or tryptophan. A D gene is named only where the DNA matches it firmly. Clone size is given for some rows only: seen once, a few or many times, or a class if the clone is expanded.

V	D	J	size	CDR3	DNA
TRBV19	-	TRBJ2-7	-	CASSISRGGGEQYF	TGTGCCAGTAGTATTAGTCGCGGAGGGGGCGAGCAGTACTTC
TRBV5-1	TRBD1	TRBJ2-7	few	CASKGTGPYEQYF	TGCGCCAGCAAAGGGACAGGTCCCTACGAGCAGTACTTC
TRBV30	-	TRBJ1-2	-	CAWKLQGLDGYTF	TGTGCCTGGAAATTACAGGGCCTGGATGGCTACACCTTC
TRBV5-1	TRBD2	TRBJ2-3	-	CASSFASGSGADTQYF	TGCGCCAGCAGCTTTGCTAGCGGGAGCGGTGCAGATACGCAGTATTTT
TRBV5-1	TRBD2	TRBJ2-2	few	CASSSFASGGASTGELFF	TGCGCCAGCAGCTCATTCGCTAGCGGAGGAGCTTCCACCGGGGAGCTGTTTTTT
TRBV7-4	TRBD2	TRBJ2-3	few	CASSWGTSGSTDTQYF	TGTGCCAGCAGCTGGGGGACTAGCGGGAGCACAGATACGCAGTATTTT
TRBV3-1	TRBD1	TRBJ1-2	few	CASSPTGGGYTF	TGTGCCAGCAGCCCGACAGGGGGTGGCTACACCTTC
TRBV7-9	TRBD1	TRBJ2-7	-	CASSGTGKSKAHEQYF	TGTGCCAGCAGTGGGACAGGGAAATCGAAGGCCCACGAGCAGTACTTC
TRBV11-3	TRBD2	TRBJ2-2	-	CASSLTGLAANTGELFF	TGTGCCAGCAGCTTAACAGGACTAGCGGCGAACACCGGGGAGCTGTTTTTT
TRBV29-1	TRBD1	TRBJ2-1	-	CSVEWDRVPWGNEQFF	TGCAGCGTTGAATGGGACAGGGTCCCTTGGGGGAATGAGCAGTTCTTC
TRBV4-1	TRBD2	TRBJ2-1	-	CASSQDLSQFSGPGGNEQFF	TGCGCCAGCAGCCAAGATCTTTCCCAGTTTAGCGGGCCAGGAGGCAATGAGCAGTTCTTC
TRBV29-1	-	TRBJ1-2	few	CSVAPYGYTF	TGCAGCGTTGCTCCCTATGGCTACACCTTC
TRBV24-1	-	TRBJ1-1	few	CATSDSRQINTEAFF	TGTGCCACCAGTGACAGCCGACAGATAAACACTGAAGCTTTCTTT
TRBV3-1	-	TRBJ2-3	-	CASTRRSTDTQYF	TGTGCCAGCACCCGGCGGAGCACAGATACGCAGTATTTT
TRBV24-1	-	TRBJ2-1	few	CATSDLHGGTSDEQFF	TGTGCCACCAGTGATTTGCATGGGGGGACCTCTGATGAGCAGTTCTTC
TRBV7-9	TRBD1	TRBJ1-2	once	CASSSTRGGTGLNYGYTF	TGTGCCAGCAGCTCCACTAGAGGGGGGACAGGGCTCAACTATGGCTACACCTTC
TRBV7-9	TRBD1	TRBJ2-1	many	CASSSDRVRDEQFF	TGTGCCAGCAGCAGCGACAGGGTTAGGGATGAGCAGTTCTTC
TRBV24-1	-	TRBJ2-1	-	CATESYNEQFF	TGTGCCACGGAGTCTTACAATGAGCAGTTCTTC
TRBV10-2	-	TRBJ2-4	-	CASRGGVSKNIQYF	TGCGCCAGCAGGGGCGGGGTCTCCAAAAACATTCAGTACTTC
TRBV20-1	-	TRBJ1-2	-	CSASWPGQGYTF	TGCAGTGCTAGCTGGCCCGGGCAGGGCTACACCTTC
TRBV4-1	-	TRBJ1-1	-	CASQRGTEAFF	TGCGCCAGCCAAAGGGGCACTGAAGCTTTCTTT
TRBV5-1	TRBD2	TRBJ2-5	few	CASSSGTGLAGGPETQYF	TGCGCCAGCAGCTCTGGGACGGGACTAGCGGGGGGCCCTGAGACCCAGTACTTC
TRBV13	-	TRBJ2-3	-	CASLRAGISTDTQYF	TGTGCCAGCCTCCGGGCAGGGATTAGCACAGATACGCAGTATTTT
TRBV7-9	-	TRBJ2-1	few	CASSIVRVNEQFF	TGTGCCAGCTCCATCGTGCGGGTGAATGAGCAGTTCTTC
TRBV12-3/TRBV12-4	TRBD1	TRBJ1-1	few	CASRVDREAFF	TGTGCCAGCAGAGTGGACAGGGAAGCTTTCTTT
TRBV19	-	TRBJ1-5	-	CASSPRVWYGNQPQHF	TGTGCCAGTAGTCCCCGCGTTTGGTACGGCAATCAGCCCCAGCATTTT
TRBV3-1	TRBD1	TRBJ1-2	-	CASSQGVTGSLPYGYTF	TGTGCCAGCAGCCAAGGGGTGACAGGGTCCCTCCCCTATGGCTACACCTTC
TRBV7-9	-	TRBJ1-2	-	CASSPTAFYGYTF	TGTGCCAGCAGCCCGACAGCTTTCTATGGCTACACCTTC
TRBV18	-	TRBJ2-5	few	CASSLLLRDGKETQYF	TGTGCCAGCTCACTCCTCCTCCGGGACGGCAAAGAGACCCAGTACTTC
TRBV20-1	-	TRBJ2-1	-	CSAKPETAYNEQFF	TGCAGTGCTAAACCCGAAACAGCTTACAATGAGCAGTTCTTC
TRBV7-9	TRBD1	TRBJ2-6	few	CASSLGTGGPGANVLTF	TGTGCCAGCAGCCTCGGGACAGGGGGCCCTGGGGCCAACGTCCTGACTTTC
TRBV12-3/TRBV12-4	-	TRBJ1-4	few	CASSGGFTEEKLFF	TGTGCCAGCAGCGGGGGGTTTACGGAGGAAAAACTGTTTTTT
TRBV6-6	TRBD1	TRBJ1-6	few	CASRGGWSGTGVINSPLHF	TGTGCCAGCAGGGGCGGTTGGTCCGGGACAGGGGTAATAAATTCACCCCTCCACTTT
TRBV20-1	-	TRBJ2-5	many	CSATGEGFKETQYF	TGCAGTGCCACCGGTGAGGGGTTTAAAGAGACCCAGTACTTC
TRBV9	-	TRBJ1-2	-	CASSVGEEPAYTF	TGTGCCAGCAGCGTAGGAGAGGAACCGGCCTACACCTTC
TRBV5-1	-	TRBJ1-5	-	CASSLGGYNQPQHF	TGCGCCAGCAGCTTGGGAGGGTACAATCAGCCCCAGCATTTT
TRBV5-1	-	TRBJ1-2	few	CASSSPRRGPQSNYGYTF	TGCGCCAGCAGCTCGCCTCGAAGGGGACCTCAAAGTAACTATGGCTACACCTTC
TRBV20-1	-	TRBJ2-1	few	CSAYLGEEQFF	TGCAGTGCTTACTTAGGGGAGGAGCAGTTCTTC
TRBV18	TRBD2	TRBJ2-7	-	CASSRGLAGREQYF	TGTGCCAGCTCACGAGGCCTAGCGGGACGAGAGCAGTACTTC
TRBV19	-	TRBJ2-7	once	CASSLDRTTSSYEQYF	TGTGCCAGTAGTCTCGACAGGACTACCTCCTCCTACGAGCAGTACTTC
TRBV2	-	TRBJ1-1	few	CASKNPYEAFF	TGTGCCAGCAAAAACCCCTATGAAGCTTTCTTT
TRBV5-4	TRBD1	TRBJ1-1	-	CASSLGGKWTGVMNTEAFF	TGTGCCAGCAGCTTGGGGGGGAAATGGACAGGGGTAATGAACACTGAAGCTTTCTTT
TRBV11-3	-	TRBJ1-1	-	CASSLELTWTGPYTEAFF	TGTGCCAGCAGCTTAGAACTAACCTGGACCGGCCCCTACACTGAAGCTTTCTTT
TRBV12-3/TRBV12-4	-	TRBJ1-2	-	CASSLRGHELSDYGYTF	TGTGCCAGCAGTTTAAGAGGGCACGAACTCTCGGACTATGGCTACACCTTC
TRBV18	TRBD1	TRBJ2-6	few	CASSPPVGQGASGANVLTF	TGTGCCAGCTCACCACCGGTAGGACAGGGGGCGTCTGGGGCCAACGTCCTGACTTTC
TRBV12-3/TRBV12-4	-	TRBJ2-7	few	CASSLDPGLGYEQYF	TGTGCCAGCAGTTTAGATCCGGGACTTGGCTACGAGCAGTACTTC
TRBV12-5	TRBD2	TRBJ2-3	-	CASGLGREGGTDTQYF	TGTGCTAGTGGTTTGGGGCGGGAGGGAGGCACAGATACGCAGTATTTT
TRBV27	TRBD1	TRBJ1-2	-	CASSQTPGTGRGYTF	TGTGCCAGCAGTCAAACCCCGGGGACAGGGAGGGGCTACACCTTC